Listed below are T cell receptor beta chains from one sample, sequenced in a study of blood T cell repertoires in COVID-19. Produced via immunoSEQ multiplex PCR; TCRdb's table is partial and in-frame only. The sample has fewer than 250,000 clones, around 84% seen once. The sequenced sample consisted of peripheral blood. Receptors originate from a woman over 75 with COVID-19, enrolled during active disease. Both conserved end residues are part of each CDR3. The D gene is left open where the match is weak. The listing skips clone size in some rows; elsewhere it reads once, few, many or a size class.

abundance,d_gene,v_gene,j_gene,CDR3nt,CDR3aa
NA,TRBD2,TRBV2,TRBJ2-5,TGTGCCAGCAGTACTAGCGGGGTGCTCCAAGAGACCCAGTACTTC,CASSTSGVLQETQYF
NA,NA,TRBV27,TRBJ1-6,TGTGCCAGCACCAACGGGGTCGGGGTAGGCAATTCACCCCTCCACTTT,CASTNGVGVGNSPLHF
NA,NA,TRBV5-1,TRBJ1-1,TGCGCCAGCAGCCCAGGGTTTCCGCAGGGCACTGAAGCTTTCTTT,CASSPGFPQGTEAFF
NA,NA,TRBV6-5,TRBJ1-3,TGTGCCAGCAGTTACAGGGGCAGCTCTGGAAACACCATATATTTT,CASSYRGSSGNTIYF
NA,NA,TRBV16,TRBJ1-2,TGTGCCAGCAGACGATACAGGGAATCCTATGGCTACACCTTC,CASRRYRESYGYTF
NA,NA,TRBV2,TRBJ2-1,TGTGCCAGCAGTGAATTTTTTGCTAGCGCTGGTGAGCAGTTCTTC,CASSEFFASAGEQFF
NA,NA,TRBV5-1,TRBJ2-3,TGCGCCAGCGAGATTGGGGGCGCAGCAGATACGCAGTATTTT,CASEIGGAADTQYF
NA,TRBD2,TRBV19,TRBJ2-1,TGTGCCAGTAGGGCCAGCGGGGGGTTCTACAATGAGCAGTTCTTC,CASRASGGFYNEQFF
few,NA,TRBV30,TRBJ1-2,TGTGCCTCCCCCGAAGAGGATTCCTATGGCTACACCTTC,CASPEEDSYGYTF
NA,TRBD2,TRBV6-6,TRBJ2-1,TGTGCCAGCAGTCAGCCGGGACTAGCGGGGTTGGATGAGCAGTTCTTC,CASSQPGLAGLDEQFF
NA,NA,TRBV5-1,TRBJ1-2,TGCGCCAGCAGCTTGGGGGGGCCCAATGGCTACACCTTC,CASSLGGPNGYTF
NA,TRBD1,TRBV28,TRBJ1-1,TGTGCCAGCAGTTTGAACGCGAGGGGGCGGAACACTGAAGCTTTCTTT,CASSLNARGRNTEAFF
NA,NA,TRBV19,TRBJ1-3,TGTGCCAGTAGCACATCATTGGGAAACACCATATATTTT,CASSTSLGNTIYF
NA,TRBD1,TRBV18,TRBJ2-2,TGTGCCAGTCTACTGGAACAGGGGTACACCGGGGAGCTGTTTTTT,CASLLEQGYTGELFF
NA,NA,TRBV19,TRBJ2-2,TGTGCCAGTAGGCGGGGTCTTCTGAACACCGGGGAGCTGTTTTTT,CASRRGLLNTGELFF
NA,NA,TRBV7-9,TRBJ2-5,TGTGCCAGCAGCTCCGGGTCGGTAGAGACCCAGTACTTC,CASSSGSVETQYF
NA,TRBD1,TRBV2,TRBJ1-5,TGTGCCAGCAGTAAAGACAGGGATAGCAATCAGCCCCAGCATTTT,CASSKDRDSNQPQHF
NA,TRBD1,TRBV18,TRBJ1-2,TGTGCCAGCTCACAGGACAGGAACTATGGCTACACCTTC,CASSQDRNYGYTF
NA,TRBD1,TRBV4-1,TRBJ1-4,TGCGCCAGCAGCCCCCGGGACAGGGGCAATGAAAAACTGTTTTTT,CASSPRDRGNEKLFF
NA,NA,TRBV27,TRBJ1-5,TGTGCCCGGGCCGGGGGGGGGCGAGTCAATCAGCCCCAGCATTTT,CARAGGGRVNQPQHF
NA,NA,TRBV6-2/TRBV6-3,TRBJ1-5,TGTGCCAGCAGTTATGCTGGTAGTCAGCCCCAGCATTTT,CASSYAGSQPQHF
NA,TRBD2,TRBV6-6,TRBJ2-3,TGTGCCAGCAGTTACAACCGGGACTATTCAGATACGCAGTATTTT,CASSYNRDYSDTQYF
NA,TRBD1,TRBV29-1,TRBJ2-5,TGCAGCGGGGGACAGCAAGAGACCCAGTACTTC,CSGGQQETQYF
NA,TRBD1,TRBV24-1,TRBJ2-3,TGTGCCACCAGTGATTTGACAGGGGCAGATACGCAGTATTTT,CATSDLTGADTQYF
NA,TRBD2,TRBV9,TRBJ2-5,TGTGCCAGCAGCGTTGCTAGCGGGGTTGGCCAAGAGACCCAGTACTTC,CASSVASGVGQETQYF
NA,TRBD1,TRBV30,TRBJ1-2,TGTGCCTGGAGTGTACTAGGACAGGGGGCGTACTATGGCTACACCTTC,CAWSVLGQGAYYGYTF
NA,TRBD2,TRBV28,TRBJ2-5,TGTGCCAGCAGTAGAGGGAGGGGCATCGAAGAGACCCAGTACTTC,CASSRGRGIEETQYF
NA,NA,TRBV5-6,TRBJ2-4,TGTGCCAGCAGCTTGGGCGGGGTAGCCAAAAACATTCAGTACTTC,CASSLGGVAKNIQYF
NA,TRBD1,TRBV19,TRBJ2-5,TGTGCCAGTAGTGGGGGCAGGGGGGAGACCCAGTACTTC,CASSGGRGETQYF
NA,TRBD1,TRBV10-3,TRBJ1-1,TGTGCCATCACTCCCGGACAGGCTACATCTGAAGCTTTCTTT,CAITPGQATSEAFF
NA,NA,TRBV12-3/TRBV12-4,TRBJ1-6,TGTGCCAGCAGTTTAAGGCAGGATTCACCCCTCCACTTT,CASSLRQDSPLHF
NA,TRBD1,TRBV2,TRBJ1-2,TGTGCCAGCAGTGTGGAAGGGGGCAATGGCTACACCTTC,CASSVEGGNGYTF
NA,TRBD1,TRBV6-5,TRBJ1-1,TGTGCCAGCAGGGTTACAGGGGCGAACACTGAAGCTTTCTTT,CASRVTGANTEAFF
NA,TRBD2,TRBV4-1,TRBJ2-7,TGCGCCAGCAGCCCCGGGGGGGGAGGATTCGAGCAGTACTTC,CASSPGGGGFEQYF
NA,NA,TRBV30,TRBJ1-1,TGTGCCTGGAGTGTGGGAGGGGCCACTGAAGCTTTCTTT,CAWSVGGATEAFF
NA,NA,TRBV25-1,TRBJ2-3,TGTGCCAGCAGTGAGCAGGGCGTGGACACGCAGTATTTT,CASSEQGVDTQYF
NA,TRBD2,TRBV7-6,TRBJ2-3,TGTGCCAGCAGCTTAGGACTAGCGATAGATACGCAGTATTTT,CASSLGLAIDTQYF
NA,TRBD1,TRBV5-1,TRBJ1-1,TGCGCCAGCACCTCAGGGGGTAACACTGAAGCTTTCTTT,CASTSGGNTEAFF
NA,NA,TRBV7-6,TRBJ1-1,TGTGCCAGCAGCTCTGGGGGGGGCTTTACTGAAGCTTTCTTT,CASSSGGGFTEAFF
NA,TRBD1,TRBV7-2,TRBJ1-5,TGTGCCAGCAGCTTAGGTCCCGGGACAGGGATCAATCAGCCCCAGCATTTT,CASSLGPGTGINQPQHF
NA,NA,TRBV18,TRBJ1-6,TGTGCCAGCTCACTATCTTCGGGGGATAATTCACCCCTCCACTTT,CASSLSSGDNSPLHF